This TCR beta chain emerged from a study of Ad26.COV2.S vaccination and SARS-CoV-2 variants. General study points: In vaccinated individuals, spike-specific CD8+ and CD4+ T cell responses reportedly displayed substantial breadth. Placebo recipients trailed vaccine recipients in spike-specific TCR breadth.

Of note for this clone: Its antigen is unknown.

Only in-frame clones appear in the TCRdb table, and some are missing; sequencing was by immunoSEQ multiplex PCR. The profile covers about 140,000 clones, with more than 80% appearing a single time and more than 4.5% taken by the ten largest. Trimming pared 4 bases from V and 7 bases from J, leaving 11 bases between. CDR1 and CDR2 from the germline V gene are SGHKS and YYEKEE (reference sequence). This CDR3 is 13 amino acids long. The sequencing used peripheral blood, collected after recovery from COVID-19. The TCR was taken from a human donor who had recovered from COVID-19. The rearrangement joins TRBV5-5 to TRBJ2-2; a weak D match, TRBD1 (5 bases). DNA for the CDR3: TGTGCCAGCAGCCCAGGGTGGAACGGGGAGCTGTTTTTT. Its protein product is CASSPGWNGELFF.